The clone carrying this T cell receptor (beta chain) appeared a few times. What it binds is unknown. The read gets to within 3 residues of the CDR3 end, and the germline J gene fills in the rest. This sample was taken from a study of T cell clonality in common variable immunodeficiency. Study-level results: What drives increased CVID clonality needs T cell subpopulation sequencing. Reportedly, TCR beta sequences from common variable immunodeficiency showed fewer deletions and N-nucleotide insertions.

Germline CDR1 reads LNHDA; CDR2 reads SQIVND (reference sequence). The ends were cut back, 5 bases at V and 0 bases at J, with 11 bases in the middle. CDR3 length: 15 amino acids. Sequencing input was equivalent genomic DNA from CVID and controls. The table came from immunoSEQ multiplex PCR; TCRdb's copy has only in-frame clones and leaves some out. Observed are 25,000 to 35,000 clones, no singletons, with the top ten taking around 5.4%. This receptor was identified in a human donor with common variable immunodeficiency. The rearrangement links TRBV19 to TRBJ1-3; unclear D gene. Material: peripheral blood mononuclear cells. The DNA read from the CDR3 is TGTGCCAGTAGTGCGGAGGCGGACTCTGGAAACACC. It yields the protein CASSAEADSGNT. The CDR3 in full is CASSAEADSGNTIYF.